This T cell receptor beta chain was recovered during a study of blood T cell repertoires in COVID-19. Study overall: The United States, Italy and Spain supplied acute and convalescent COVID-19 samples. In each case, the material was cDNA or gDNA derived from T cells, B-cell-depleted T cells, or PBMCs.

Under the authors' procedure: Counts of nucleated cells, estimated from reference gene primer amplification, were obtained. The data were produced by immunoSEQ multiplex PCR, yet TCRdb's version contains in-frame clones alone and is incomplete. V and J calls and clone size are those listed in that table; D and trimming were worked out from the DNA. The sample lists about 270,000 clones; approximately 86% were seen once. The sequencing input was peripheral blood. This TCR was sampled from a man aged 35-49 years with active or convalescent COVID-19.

The CDR3 DNA sequence: TGCACCAGCAGTCCCGGGACAGAGAACTATGGCTACACCTTC. Residues: CTSSPGTENYGYTF. This chain uses TRBV1 with TRBJ1-2; TRBD1 was called by the table and not checked on the DNA. TRBV1 is described as a pseudogene. The CDR3 runs 14 residues.